These 31 T cell receptor beta chains came from one sample sequenced in a study of blood T cell repertoires in COVID-19. Produced via immunoSEQ multiplex PCR; TCRdb's table is partial and in-frame only. Of about 400,000 clones listed, around nine tenths were seen once; the top ten hold about 2.1%. What was sequenced was PBMCs or T cells enriched from blood (not recorded which). All receptors derive from a woman between 18 and 29 years old with acute COVID-19.

This clone was recorded at least ten times. Other DNA sequences in the same sample also yield this CDR3. The chain has TRBV3-1 (or the pseudogene TRBV3-2) and TRBJ1-2, with 8 bases identical to TRBD1. The CDR3 loop spans 14 amino acids. The germline gives CDR1 LGHDT, CDR2 YNNKEL (reference sequence). Losses at the gene ends were 3 bases for V and 4 bases for J; bases not matched to a gene: 4. CDR3 DNA: TGTGCCAGCAGCCAGCCTACAGGGGGCTATGGCTACACCTTC. It is translated as CASSQPTGGYGYTF.

The chain uses TRBV4-3 and TRBJ1-3; the D gene is possibly TRBD1 (5 bases). The CDR3 spans 17 residues. Germline V lookup: CDR1 LGHNA, CDR2 YSLEER. The ends were cut back, 1 base at V and 4 bases at J, with 17 bases in the middle. CDR3 coding DNA: TGCGCCAGCAGCCAAGGAGATGGGGCGTTAGAAGGAAACACCATATATTTT. Its protein product is CASSQGDGALEGNTIYF.

This chain's CDR3 is CASSQVRSNNEQFF. The CDR3 bases are TGTGCCAGCAGCCAAGTTCGTAGCAACAATGAGCAGTTCTTC. The V and J genes are TRBV3-1 (or the pseudogene TRBV3-2) and TRBJ2-1; D unclear. Germline V CDR1 and CDR2: LGHDT, YNNKEL (reference sequence). V was trimmed by 1 base and J by 5 bases, leaving 9 bases between them. The CDR3 loop spans 14 amino acids.

This chain connects TRBV10-3 to TRBJ1-4, with D possibly being TRBD1 (6 bases). The CDR3 runs to 14 residues. Per the germline V gene, CDR1 is ENHRY and CDR2 is SYGVKD. Trimming removed 3 bases at V and 6 bases at J, with 11 bases between. Here the CDR3 reads CAISDRAGDEKLFF. CDR3 nucleotide sequence: TGTGCCATCAGTGATAGGGCAGGGGATGAAAAACTGTTTTTT.

This chain connects TRBV12-3 or TRBV12-4 to TRBJ2-1; D gene unclear. CDR3 size: 13 residues. The germline V and J ends were trimmed by 4 bases and 8 bases, with 12 bases remaining between them. CDR3 nucleotides: TGTGCCAGCAGTTCGGATTCTAGTCATGAGCAGTTCTTC. Translated, it gives CASSSDSSHEQFF.

The chain links TRBV5-6 to TRBJ1-4, with TRBD1 as a possible D gene (5 bases). CDR1 is SGHDT, CDR2 YYEEEE, per germline. This CDR3 region has 13 residues. V dropped 4 bases and J dropped 7 bases, with 11 bases sitting between them. The CDR3 DNA is TGTGCCAGCAGCGCAGGGTGGGGTGAAAAACTGTTTTTT. Translated, it gives CASSAGWGEKLFF.

The genes are TRBV11-2 and TRBJ2-3; TRBD2 might be the D (6 bases). Looked up from germline, CDR1 is SGHAT and CDR2 is FQNNGV. The CDR3 contains 15 residues. V shed 4 bases and J shed 0 bases, with 11 bases lying between them. This CDR3 is CASSYRLDSTDTQYF. CDR3 DNA: TGTGCCAGCAGCTACCGACTAGACAGCACAGATACGCAGTATTTT.

Here the CDR3 DNA reads TGTGCCATTGGGACAGACCTTGAGGAAGCTTTCTTT. Its translation is CAIGTDLEEAFF. The chain combines TRBV28 with TRBJ1-1; 7 nucleotides align to TRBD1. V gave up 10 bases and J gave up 8 bases; unmatched junction bases: 10. Per germline, CDR1 MDHEN and CDR2 SYDVKM. The CDR3 length is 12 residues. Looking up the rest from reference TRBV28 and TRBJ1-1 gives the full variable domain: DVKVTQSSRYLVKRTGEKVFLECVQDMDHENMFWYRQDPGLGLRLIYFSYDVKMKEKGDIPEGYSVSREKKERFSLILESASTNQTSMYLCAIGTDLEEAFFGQGTRLTVV.

J is TRBJ1-4 and V is TRBV19; D call uncertain. CDR1 is LNHDA and CDR2 is SQIVND in the germline V gene (reference sequence). Trimming pared 7 bases from V and 3 bases from J, leaving 12 bases between. There are 14 residues in the CDR3. CDR3 sequence (DNA): TGTGCCAGTATGGGTGGAGTGGCTAATGAAAAACTGTTTTTT. It encodes CASMGGVANEKLFF.

This clone was picked up one time. The chain employs TRBV30 and TRBJ1-6, with D perhaps TRBD1 (5 bases). CDR3 length: 19 amino acids. In germline, CDR1 is GTSNPN, CDR2 SVGIG (reference sequence). V shed 0 bases and J shed 0 bases, with 18 bases lying between them. This CDR3 reads CAWSVPTLTGVSYNSPLHF. CDR3 bases: TGTGCCTGGAGTGTCCCTACGCTCACAGGAGTCTCCTATAATTCACCCCTCCACTTT.

The chain couples TRBV5-6 to TRBJ2-2; D uncertain. Germline V lookup: CDR1 SGHDT, CDR2 YYEEEE. Trimming stripped 0 bases from V and 2 bases from J, with 5 bases between. The CDR3 consists of 14 residues. The CDR3 nucleotides read TGTGCCAGCAGCTTGGGGCAAAACACCGGGGAGCTGTTTTTT. It is translated as CASSLGQNTGELFF.

The rearrangement links TRBV28 to TRBJ2-5; D gene unclear. This CDR3 has 12 amino acids. V lost 6 bases and J lost 4, with 9 bases in between. Germline V CDR1 and CDR2: MDHEN, SYDVKM. CDR3: CASSPHGETQYF. In DNA form, the CDR3 reads TGTGCCAGCAGCCCACATGGAGAGACCCAGTACTTC. Full variable domain (missing parts from reference TRBV28 and TRBJ2-5): DVKVTQSSRYLVKRTGEKVFLECVQDMDHENMFWYRQDPGLGLRLIYFSYDVKMKEKGDIPEGYSVSREKKERFSLILESASTNQTSMYLCASSPHGETQYFGPGTRLLVL.

Regarding this clone: In the same sample, other DNA sequences code for this CDR3. The chain links TRBV5-1 to TRBJ1-2; D is undetermined. The CDR3 consists of 13 residues. The V and J ends lost 3 bases and 5 bases respectively, with 11 bases between them. Germline V gives CDR1 SGHRS, CDR2 YFSETQ. CDR3 in DNA: TGCGCCAGCAGCTCGGACGGGGATTATGGCTACACCTTC. It codes for CASSSDGDYGYTF.

The chain couples TRBV7-9 to TRBJ2-3, with 8 bases that match TRBD1. The CDR3 is made up of 14 amino acids. V was clipped by 4 bases and J by 4 bases; unmatched bases: 4. Germline loops: CDR1 SEHNR, CDR2 FQNEAQ (reference sequence). CDR3 coding DNA: TGTGCCAGCAGCTGGGACAGGACCTCAGATACGCAGTATTTT. Its translation: CASSWDRTSDTQYF.

The chain has TRBV2 and TRBJ2-3; perhaps TRBD2 as D (5 bases). The CDR3 has 10 residues. V lost 8 bases and J 5 bases, leaving 5 bases between the germline ends. CDR1 and CDR2 from the germline V gene are SNHLY and FYNNEI. This CDR3 is CASGRDTQYF. CDR3 in DNA: TGTGCCAGCGGGAGAGATACGCAGTATTTT.

V gene TRBV2 combines with J gene TRBJ2-7; 7 bases line up with TRBD2. V gave up 0 bases and J gave up 1 base; unmatched junction bases: 3. CDR3 length equals 15 residues. Germline-derived CDR1 and CDR2 are SNHLY and FYNNEI. CDR3 residues: CASSEALRGSYEQYF. CDR3 bases: TGTGCCAGCAGTGAAGCTTTGCGGGGGTCCTACGAGCAGTACTTC.

The chain is built from TRBV28 and TRBJ2-2; no reliable D call. CDR1 and CDR2 from the germline V gene are MDHEN and SYDVKM. The CDR3 has 17 residues. The ends were cut back, 1 base at V and 0 bases at J, with 12 bases in the middle. The CDR3 loop is CASSLSGWNANTGELFF. As DNA, the CDR3 is TGTGCCAGCAGTTTATCGGGTTGGAACGCGAACACCGGGGAGCTGTTTTTT.

CDR3 DNA: TGTGCCAGCAGTATAGCGGGTGATCAGCCCCAGCATTTT. Its translation is CASSIAGDQPQHF. The J gene is TRBJ1-5, the V gene TRBV7-9, with D hard to call. The V end was cut by 6 bases, the J end by 5 bases, with 11 bases between. The CDR3 consists of 13 residues. Germline lookup yields CDR1 SEHNR and CDR2 FQNEAQ (reference sequence).

The genes are TRBV9 and TRBJ2-2; 7 bases are a match to TRBD2. The CDR3 is 13 residues long. The V gene end was trimmed by 2 bases and the J gene end by 6 bases; junction bases not matched to a gene: 1. CDR1 is SGDLS, CDR2 YYNGEE, per germline. DNA for the CDR3: TGTGCCAGCAGCGTTAGCGGGTCCGGGGAGCTGTTTTTT. This gives the protein CASSVSGSGELFF.

The chain couples TRBV25-1 to TRBJ2-7; D is unclear. Trimming took 5 bases from V and 4 from J, leaving 6 bases between them. The CDR3 runs to 11 residues. Looked up from germline, CDR1 is MGHDK and CDR2 is SYGVNS. CDR3 coding DNA: TGTGCCAGCAGTCACAAATACGAGCAGTACTTC. It yields the protein CASSHKYEQYF.

The chain recombines TRBV5-1 with TRBJ2-3; D is possibly TRBD1 (6 bases). V was shortened by 0 bases and J by 6 bases, with 14 bases between the two germline ends. This CDR3 has 15 amino acids. Germline values: CDR1 SGHRS, CDR2 YFSETQ. This CDR3 is CASSLVSTGWDTQYF. The CDR3 bases are TGCGCCAGCAGCTTGGTGTCGACAGGATGGGATACGCAGTATTTT.

V is TRBV6-5 and J is TRBJ1-1; no definite D call. Trimming stripped 8 bases from V and 7 bases from J, with 8 bases between. This CDR3 is built from 10 residues. CDR1 and CDR2 (germline): MNHEY, SVGAGI. The CDR3 here is CASGHREAFF. The CDR3 region has the DNA TGTGCCAGCGGCCACCGTGAAGCTTTCTTT.

This clone turned up a few times. The rearrangement uses TRBV5-5 and TRBJ2-7; TRBD1 is a possible D gene (6 bases). Germline V lookup: CDR1 SGHKS, CDR2 YYEKEE (reference sequence). V was shortened by 0 bases and J by 6 bases, with 16 bases between the two germline ends. The CDR3 extends over 15 amino acids. This chain's CDR3 is CASSLDRATPFEQYF. The CDR3 DNA is TGTGCCAGCAGCTTGGACAGGGCGACCCCATTCGAGCAGTACTTC.

The V gene is TRBV2, the J gene TRBJ1-2, with 8 bases fitting TRBD1. V lost 7 bases to trimming and J lost 7 bases; unmatched junction nucleotides: 5. This CDR3 region has 12 residues. CDR1 and CDR2 from the germline V gene are SNHLY and FYNNEI. CDR3 coding DNA: TGTGCCAGCATGCAGGGGGCGTTTGGCTACACCTTC. This sequence encodes CASMQGAFGYTF. The whole variable domain, remainder taken from reference TRBV2 and TRBJ1-2, is EPEVTQTPSHQVTQMGQEVILRCVPISNHLYFYWYRQILGQKVEFLVSFYNNEISEKSEIFDDQFSVERPDGSNFTLKIRSTKLEDSAMYFCASMQGAFGYTFGSGTRLTVV.

The chain links TRBV11-2 to TRBJ1-5; TRBD1 is a possible D gene (5 bases). The CDR3 is 15 amino acids. V lost 4 bases to trimming and J lost 3 bases, with 13 bases between them. Germline-derived CDR1 and CDR2 are SGHAT and FQNNGV. The DNA of the CDR3 is TGTGCCAGCAGCTCAGGGCAGGTAGACAATCAGCCCCAGCATTTT. Translating it yields CASSSGQVDNQPQHF.

The V and J genes are TRBV2 and TRBJ2-7; 9 bases are shared with TRBD2. The V segment lost 6 bases and the J segment 4 bases; nucleotides outside the gene matches: 13. Germline V gene sequence: CDR1 SNHLY, CDR2 FYNNEI. The CDR3 is 16 residues long. CDR3 amino acids: CASSEEASRGGYEQYF. The CDR3 nucleotides read TGTGCCAGCAGCGAGGAGGCGTCGCGGGGGGGGTACGAGCAGTACTTC. Combining the CDR3 with reference TRBV2 and TRBJ2-7 gives the whole variable domain EPEVTQTPSHQVTQMGQEVILRCVPISNHLYFYWYRQILGQKVEFLVSFYNNEISEKSEIFDDQFSVERPDGSNFTLKIRSTKLEDSAMYFCASSEEASRGGYEQYFGPGTRLTVT.

V gene TRBV4-1 combines with J gene TRBJ2-1; 7 nucleotides align to TRBD2. CDR3 length equals 14 residues. J was trimmed by 5 bases and V by 4 bases; bases with no gene match: 5. The germline CDR1 and CDR2 sequences are MGHRA and YSYEKL. The CDR3 protein is CASSPRTSHNEQFF. The CDR3 bases are TGCGCCAGCAGCCCTAGGACTAGTCACAATGAGCAGTTCTTC.

V is TRBV4-3 and J is TRBJ2-1; a weak D match, TRBD2 (6 bases). Looked up from germline, CDR1 is LGHNA and CDR2 is YSLEER. The CDR3 runs to 17 residues. Trimming pared 0 bases from V and 0 bases from J, leaving 12 bases between. The CDR3 loop is CASSQDPRDFSYNEQFF. In DNA form, the CDR3 reads TGCGCCAGCAGCCAAGATCCCAGGGACTTCTCCTACAATGAGCAGTTCTTC.

This chain links TRBV4-1 with TRBJ2-7; no definite D call. The germline CDR1 and CDR2 sequences are MGHRA and YSYEKL. V was clipped by 2 bases and J by 2 bases, with 7 bases between them. The CDR3 length is 13 residues. CDR3 nucleotide sequence: TGCGCCAGCAGCCAACCACTGACCTACGAGCAGTACTTC. Its translation is CASSQPLTYEQYF.

The chain joins TRBV20-1 to TRBJ1-5; tentative D call: TRBD1 (6 bases). The germline V gene encodes CDR1 DFQATT and CDR2 SNEGSKA (reference sequence). The V end was cut by 6 bases, the J end by 6 bases, with 15 bases between. The CDR3 loop spans 13 amino acids. The CDR3 is CSASGVGGQPQHF. The CDR3 nucleotides read TGCAGTGCGAGTGGGGTAGGGGGTCAGCCCCAGCATTTT.

The V and J genes are TRBV12-3 or TRBV12-4 and TRBJ1-4; D is undetermined. The CDR3 consists of 12 residues. Trimming removed 6 bases at V and 6 bases at J, with 8 bases between. The CDR3 nucleotides are TGTGCCAGCAGCCGAGAGGATGAAAAACTGTTTTTT. Translation: CASSREDEKLFF.